The text below deals with one T cell receptor (beta chain). These data originate in a study of blood T cell repertoires in COVID-19. Study information: Acute and convalescent COVID-19 samples came from the United States, Italy and Spain. T cells, B-cell-depleted T cells, or PBMCs supplied cDNA or gDNA.

Trimming removed 8 bases from V and 2 bases from J, with 15 bases in between. The CDR3 is 14 residues long. Germline CDR1 SNHLY, CDR2 FYNNEI. Generated by immunoSEQ multiplex PCR, the TCRdb table keeps only in-frame clones and is missing some. The table has 300,000 to 350,000 clones, approximately 85% seen once; the top ten hold around 2.2%. The clonotype was recovered from a young man who had recovered from COVID-19. Sequencing used PBMCs or T cells enriched from blood (not recorded which). The gene calls are TRBV2 and TRBJ1-2; maybe TRBD1 (6 bases). The CDR3 DNA sequence: TGTGCCAGCGTATGGACAGAATTAAACTATGGCTACACCTTC. Protein: CASVWTELNYGYTF.